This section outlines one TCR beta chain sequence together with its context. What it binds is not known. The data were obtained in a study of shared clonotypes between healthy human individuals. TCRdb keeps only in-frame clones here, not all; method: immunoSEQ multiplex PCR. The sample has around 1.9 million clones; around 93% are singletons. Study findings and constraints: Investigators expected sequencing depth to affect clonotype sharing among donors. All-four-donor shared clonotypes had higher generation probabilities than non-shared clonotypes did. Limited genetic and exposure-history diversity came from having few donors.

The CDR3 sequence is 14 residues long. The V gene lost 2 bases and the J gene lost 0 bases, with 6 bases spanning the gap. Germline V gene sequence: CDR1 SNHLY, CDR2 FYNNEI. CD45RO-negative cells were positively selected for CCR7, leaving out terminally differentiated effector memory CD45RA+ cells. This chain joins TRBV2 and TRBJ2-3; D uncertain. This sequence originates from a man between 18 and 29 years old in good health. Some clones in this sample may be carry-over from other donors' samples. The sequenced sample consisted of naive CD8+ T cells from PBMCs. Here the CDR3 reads CASSEPHSTDTQYF. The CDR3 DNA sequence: TGTGCCAGCAGTGAACCCCACAGCACAGATACGCAGTATTTT.